Each of the 14 T cell receptor beta chains below was sequenced from the same sample in a study of blood T cell repertoires in COVID-19. Assay: immunoSEQ multiplex PCR; the TCRdb copy retains only in-frame clones and omits some. The sample lists around 110,000 clones, over 75% occurring once. The sequenced material came from peripheral blood. All receptors come from a human donor with active COVID-19. The donor label of this sample is uncertain.

The V gene is TRBV7-6, the J gene TRBJ1-3, with D perhaps matching TRBD1 (5 bases). Looked up from germline, CDR1 is SGHVS and CDR2 is FNYEAQ. The CDR3 has 18 residues. The germline V and J ends were trimmed by 2 bases and 3 bases, with 20 bases remaining between them. CDR3: CASSLKGPQGIGGNTIYF. DNA for the CDR3: TGTGCCAGCAGCTTAAAGGGCCCCCAGGGTATCGGTGGAAACACCATATATTTT.

The chain has TRBV29-1 and TRBJ1-5; the match to TRBD1 covers 7 bases. The trim removed 6 bases at V and 7 bases at J, leaving 6 bases unmatched. This CDR3 region has 12 residues. Germline CDR1 reads SQVTM; CDR2 reads ANQGSEA. CDR3 loop: CSVQGSGQPQHF. CDR3 nucleotides: TGCAGCGTACAGGGGTCTGGACAGCCCCAGCATTTT.

This clone showed up just once. The chain recombines TRBV10-3 with TRBJ1-6, with D tentatively TRBD1 (6 bases). Trimming pared 5 bases from V and 5 bases from J, leaving 10 bases between. The CDR3 length is 14 residues. Germline loops: CDR1 ENHRY, CDR2 SYGVKD. CDR3 sequence (DNA): TGTGCCATCAGTAGGGACAACCATAATTCACCCCTCCACTTT. Residues: CAISRDNHNSPLHF.

The chain uses TRBV14 and TRBJ2-2, with D possibly TRBD1 on 5 matching bases. Deletions cut 4 bases from V and 5 bases from J, with 11 bases between. Germline-derived CDR1 and CDR2 are SGHDN and FVKESK. The CDR3 contains 14 residues. The CDR3 here is CASSPRQRTGELFF. CDR3 coding DNA: TGTGCCAGCAGCCCCCGACAGAGGACCGGGGAGCTGTTTTTT.

The chain joins TRBV6-5 to TRBJ1-6, with 8 bases fitting TRBD1. There are 13 residues in the CDR3. V gave up 5 bases and J gave up 10 bases; unmatched junction bases: 4. Germline lookup yields CDR1 MNHEY and CDR2 SVGAGI. This chain's CDR3 is CASSPQGASPLHF. The CDR3 bases are TGTGCCAGCAGTCCCCAGGGGGCATCACCCCTCCACTTT.

V is TRBV6-5 and J is TRBJ1-2, with a possible D match to TRBD1 (6 bases). V was trimmed by 5 bases and J by 0 bases, leaving 10 bases between them. CDR1 is MNHEY, CDR2 SVGAGI, per germline. The CDR3 covers 14 residues. The chain's CDR3 is CASSRQAPNYGYTF. CDR3 coding DNA: TGTGCCAGCAGTAGACAGGCACCTAACTATGGCTACACCTTC.

The chain carries TRBV6-5 and TRBJ1-4; D might be TRBD1 (6 bases). The CDR3 runs to 13 residues. Germline values: CDR1 MNHEY, CDR2 SVGAGI. Deletions cut 6 bases from V and 8 bases from J, with 13 bases between. CDR3 protein: CASSPRRGEKLFF. The CDR3 DNA is TGTGCCAGCAGCCCGAGAAGGGGGGAAAAACTGTTTTTT.

The rearrangement joins TRBV29-1 to TRBJ2-7; possible D gene TRBD1, 6 bases. Germline V gene lookup returns CDR1 SQVTM and CDR2 ANQGSEA. This CDR3 is built from 14 residues. Trimming pared 0 bases from V and 6 bases from J, leaving 15 bases between. As DNA, the CDR3 is TGCAGCGTTGAAGATTTTCAGGGGTCGGGCGAGCAGTACTTC. This codes for CSVEDFQGSGEQYF.

This clone has a single count. This chain joins TRBV12-3 or TRBV12-4 and TRBJ2-3; maybe TRBD1 (5 bases). The CDR3 covers 13 residues. Trimming took 8 bases from V and 2 from J, leaving 11 bases between them. This chain's CDR3 is CASDDSHTDTQYF. The CDR3 bases are TGTGCCAGCGATGACAGTCACACAGATACGCAGTATTTT.

This clone was recorded once. This chain joins TRBV12-3 or TRBV12-4 and TRBJ1-4; 9 nucleotides align to TRBD1. V trimming: 10 bases; J trimming: 7 bases; junction bases outside the gene matches: 7. The CDR3 consists of 13 residues. Written as DNA, the CDR3 is TGTGCCACCATGGACAGGGGAGGTGAAAAACTGTTTTTT. Encoded protein: CATMDRGGEKLFF.

The chain couples TRBV18 to TRBJ1-5, with D maybe TRBD1 (6 bases). The CDR3 length is 16 residues. Trimming took 3 bases from V and 2 from J, leaving 14 bases between them. CDR1 is KGHSH, CDR2 LQKENI, per germline. The CDR3: CASSPTGSNGNQPQHF. The CDR3 region has the DNA TGTGCCAGCTCACCCACAGGGTCTAATGGCAATCAGCCCCAGCATTTT. Drawing the rest from reference TRBV18 and TRBJ1-5, the complete variable domain is NAGVMQNPRHLVRRRGQEARLRCSPMKGHSHVYWYRQLPEEGLKFMVYLQKENIIDESGMPKERFSAEFPKEGPSILRIQQVVRGDSAAYFCASSPTGSNGNQPQHFGDGTRLSIL.

The chain has TRBV18 and TRBJ1-2; 9 bases line up with TRBD1. Germline CDR1 reads KGHSH; CDR2 reads LQKENI. The junction had 14 bases not matched to a gene; V was cut back by 3 bases and J by 3 bases. This CDR3 spans 18 amino acids. The CDR3, as DNA: TGTGCCAGCTCACCCCTCCCCCCGGGACAGGGCACCCACTATGGCTACACCTTC. It specifies CASSPLPPGQGTHYGYTF.

This rearrangement joins TRBV5-4 to TRBJ1-4, with TRBD1 as a possible D gene (6 bases). This CDR3 is 16 amino acids long. The V end lost 2 bases, the J end lost 2 bases, and 13 bases lay between the germline ends. Germline CDR1 reads SGHNT; CDR2 reads YYREEE (reference sequence). The CDR3 DNA sequence: TGTGCCAGCAGCTTCAGGGGCGTAGGGACTAATGAAAAACTGTTTTTT. Encoded protein: CASSFRGVGTNEKLFF.

The V call is TRBV18, the J call TRBJ2-5; D is possibly TRBD1 (5 bases). V was clipped by 6 bases and J by 0 bases, with 20 bases between them. The CDR3 totals 17 residues. The V gene's germline CDR1 is KGHSH and CDR2 LQKENI. Here the CDR3 DNA reads TGTGCCAGCTCCCCCCTTGAGGACATTAGGTACCAAGAGACCCAGTACTTC. Translated, it gives CASSPLEDIRYQETQYF.